This entry concerns a single T cell receptor (beta chain). Its cognate antigen is unknown. This entry belongs to a study of blood T cells in healthy people across ages. Study-wide results and caveats: Strongly correlated with naive T cell percentage was TCR beta diversity.

Through a sample-barcoded 5' primer and a J-beta primer mix, a second PCR was run for roughly 6 to 11 cycles. Each TCR beta cDNA got a 12-nucleotide random molecular identifier. MiXCR, applied by TCRdb to the 5' RACE reads, yields one record per CDR3 protein. The sample holds 720,000 or so distinct CDR3 sequences, approximately 40% seen once. Sequencing was carried out using blood. This TCR came from a man of 80 years or more in good health.

The CDR3 region is CASRDTGTGVTMNTEAFF. The CDR3 DNA sequence: TGTGCCAGCAGAGACACCGGGACAGGCGTCACCATGAACACTGAAGCTTTCTTT. This chain joins TRBV3-1 and TRBJ1-1; 8 nucleotides line up with TRBD1. The CDR3 is 18 residues long. Per the germline V gene, CDR1 is LGHDT and CDR2 is YNNKEL (reference sequence). Trimming removed 6 bases from V and 0 bases from J; junction bases left unmatched: 15.